This T cell receptor (beta chain) was recorded in a study of T cell clonotyping in hematopoietic cell transplantation. The study, taken as a whole, reports: Graft donor and pretransplant recipient Inverse Simpson Index values predicted broader posttransplant TCR diversity.

The CDR3 loop spans 14 amino acids. After removal of 0 bases from V and 6 bases from J, the junction contained 2 bases not matched to a gene. Germline V gene lookup returns CDR1 SGHTA and CDR2 FQGNSA. Clones were read by immunoSEQ multiplex PCR, and TCRdb kept only the in-frame ones, dropping some. This table has roughly 9,800 clones, around 86% appearing once. This clone appeared a single time. Its antigen is currently unknown. Indicated time point: recipient sample about 28 days before transplant, after cytoreduction. The source material was peripheral blood mononuclear cells, sampled before stem cell transplant. This chain links TRBV7-2 with TRBJ2-3; 8 nucleotides agree with TRBD2. This clonotype was obtained from a woman aged 45 to 65 with chronic myeloid leukemia. Some clones in this sample may be carry-over from other donors' samples. The CDR3 bases are TGTGCCAGCAGCTTAGCTGCGGGAGGCGATACGCAGTATTTT. It translates to CASSLAAGGDTQYF.